The 23 T cell receptor beta chains below all came from one sample that was sequenced in a study of T cell repertoires in ileal Crohn's disease. Clones were read by immunoSEQ multiplex PCR, and TCRdb kept only the in-frame ones, dropping some. The sample includes fewer than 7,500 clones, about three quarters of them seen just once. The sample comprised ileal tissue. All receptors come from an adult with Crohn's disease.

This clone came up a few times. V gene TRBV2 combines with J gene TRBJ2-1, with 8 bases identical to TRBD2. The trim removed 10 bases at V and 5 bases at J, leaving 10 bases unmatched. Germline V lookup: CDR1 SNHLY, CDR2 FYNNEI. The CDR3 consists of 14 residues. This CDR3 is CATCVRAGDNEQFF. CDR3 bases: TGTGCCACCTGTGTTCGAGCGGGGGACAATGAGCAGTTCTTC.

V gene TRBV27 combines with J gene TRBJ1-5; the match to TRBD1 covers 8 bases. Germline V gene lookup returns CDR1 MNHEY and CDR2 SMNVEV (reference sequence). After removal of 10 bases from V and 2 bases from J, the junction contained 10 bases not matched to a gene. The CDR3 length is 15 residues. In nucleotides, the CDR3 is TGTGCCAACCCCATCCCGACAGGGGGCAATCAGCCCCAGCATTTT. Residues: CANPIPTGGNQPQHF.

This chain joins TRBV18 and TRBJ2-4; 7 bases fit TRBD1. Per germline, CDR1 KGHSH and CDR2 LQKENI. The CDR3 totals 14 residues. J lost 8 bases, V lost 1 base, and 5 bases had no gene match. Written as DNA, the CDR3 is TGTGCCAGCTCACCACAGACAGGGTTTGACATTCAGTACTTC. This codes for CASSPQTGFDIQYF.

This clone was seen more than once but under ten times. The chain recombines TRBV30 with TRBJ1-3; D is ambiguous. Trimming cost V 3 bases and J 8 bases, with 11 bases left between them. The CDR3 runs to 12 residues. CDR1 is GTSNPN, CDR2 SVGIG, per germline (reference sequence). The CDR3: CAWRQDIDTIYF. The CDR3 DNA is TGTGCCTGGAGGCAAGACATCGACACCATATATTTT.

In regard to this clone: Compared with germline, one end of the junction differs, possibly owing to a read error. This chain connects TRBV30 to TRBJ1-2, with D unresolved. This CDR3 has 11 amino acids. Germline CDR1 is GTSNPN and CDR2 is SVGIG (reference sequence). The CDR3 loop is CAWSVIPNFYF. The CDR3 nucleotides are TGTGCCTGGAGTGTAATCCCCAATTTCTACTTC.

In its sample, this clone was seen a few times. The V gene is TRBV10-1, the J gene TRBJ2-1, with TRBD1 identical over 7 bases. In germline, CDR1 is WNHNN, CDR2 SYGVQD (reference sequence). This CDR3 spans 14 amino acids. The ends lost 5 bases at V and 4 bases at J; junction bases unmatched: 5. CDR3 nucleotides: TGCGCCAGCAGTACAGGGGCATCATACAATGAGCAGTTCTTC. Amino acid sequence: CASSTGASYNEQFF.

The chain uses TRBV5-1 and TRBJ2-1, with 8 bases fitting TRBD1. The CDR3 has 15 amino acids. The germline gives CDR1 SGHRS, CDR2 YFSETQ. The trim removed 4 bases at V and 1 base at J, leaving 4 bases unmatched. CDR3: CASSQQGGSYNEQFF. The CDR3 DNA reads TGCGCCAGCAGCCAACAGGGGGGTTCCTACAATGAGCAGTTCTTC.

In its sample, this clone ranks as large (0.1 to 1%). The CDR3 DNA is TGTGCCAGCAGCTCGACTACAGGGGGCTCACCCCTCCACTTT. Its protein is CASSSTTGGSPLHF. V gene TRBV7-2 combines with J gene TRBJ1-6; 9 nucleotides agree with TRBD1. Germline loops: CDR1 SGHTA, CDR2 FQGNSA. J was trimmed by 10 bases and V by 4 bases; bases with no gene match: 5. There are 14 residues in the CDR3.

This clone showed up just a few times. J is TRBJ2-3 and V is TRBV5-4, with TRBD2 as a possible D gene (6 bases). With 4 bases removed from V and 5 bases from J, the gap between germline ends came to 11 bases. Germline V gene sequence: CDR1 SGHNT, CDR2 YYREEE (reference sequence). This CDR3 has 13 residues. The CDR3 DNA follows: TGTGCCAGCAGCCTGACTAGGGGAGATACGCAGTATTTT. It yields the protein CASSLTRGDTQYF.

The chain links TRBV6-5 to TRBJ2-7; TRBD1 matches at 7 bases. CDR1 is MNHEY, CDR2 SVGAGI, per germline. Trimming took 4 bases from V and 0 from J; bases not matched to a gene: 9. This CDR3 is 16 amino acids long. The CDR3 spells CASSFHRGPSSYEQYF. The CDR3, as DNA: TGTGCCAGCAGTTTCCACAGGGGTCCGAGCTCCTACGAGCAGTACTTC.

This clone was seen a few times. V and J are TRBV5-6 and TRBJ1-4; 9 bases agree with TRBD1. The CDR3 spans 15 residues. Germline CDR1 and CDR2: SGHDT and YYEEEE. The junction had 5 bases not matched to a gene; V was cut back by 1 base and J by 7 bases. CDR3 in amino acids: CASSLPQGAGEKLFF. The CDR3 nucleotides are TGTGCCAGCAGCTTGCCACAGGGGGCGGGTGAAAAACTGTTTTTT.

This clone was counted a single time. Other DNA sequences from this sample encode an identical CDR3 as well. The chain recombines TRBV29-1 with TRBJ2-7; no definite D call. V dropped 4 bases and J dropped 3 bases, with 7 bases sitting between them. Germline V gene data show CDR1 as SQVTM and CDR2 as ANQGSEA. This CDR3 contains 11 residues. The CDR3 protein is CSVGHNYEQYF. DNA of the CDR3: TGCAGCGTTGGACATAACTACGAGCAGTACTTC.

The chain couples TRBV16 to TRBJ2-7; D gene unclear. Trimming pared 0 bases from V and 3 bases from J, leaving 6 bases between. CDR1 and CDR2 (germline): KGHSY, FQNENV. The CDR3 loop spans 13 amino acids. The CDR3 reads CASSQSNSYEQYF. Here the CDR3 DNA reads TGTGCCAGCAGCCAATCTAACAGCTACGAGCAGTACTTC.

The chain has TRBV25-1 and TRBJ1-2; TRBD1 is a possible D gene (5 bases). Germline CDR1 reads MGHDK; CDR2 reads SYGVNS. V was clipped by 5 bases and J by 8 bases, with 15 bases between them. The CDR3 is 13 residues long. CDR3 in amino acids: CASSIKAGGGYTF. CDR3 DNA: TGTGCCAGCAGTATCAAAGCCGGGGGGGGCTACACCTTC.

The chain uses TRBV5-1 and TRBJ1-1, with D tentatively TRBD1 (5 bases). Germline V gene data show CDR1 as SGHRS and CDR2 as YFSETQ. With 2 bases removed from V and 4 bases from J, the gap between germline ends came to 9 bases. The CDR3 is 13 residues long. The CDR3 DNA follows: TGCGCCAGCAGCTTTCAGGGTTCCACTGAAGCTTTCTTT. Amino acid sequence: CASSFQGSTEAFF.

This clone showed up just a few times. V usage is TRBV5-4 and J usage is TRBJ2-7; 10 positions agree with TRBD2. The CDR3 runs to 16 residues. Germline V gene data show CDR1 as SGHNT and CDR2 as YYREEE (reference sequence). V dropped 0 bases and J dropped 1; count of bases not matched to a gene: 4. CDR3 bases: TGTGCCAGCAGCTTGGGGCCTAGCGGGAGTTCCTACGAGCAGTACTTC. This codes for CASSLGPSGSSYEQYF.

The J gene is TRBJ1-1, the V gene TRBV4-3; TRBD1 aligns across 8 bases. This CDR3 is 15 amino acids long. CDR1 and CDR2 (germline): LGHNA, YSLEER. V lost 3 bases and J lost 0; bases outside the gene matches: 3. DNA of the CDR3: TGCGCCAGCAGCCAGGGGACAGGCATGAACACTGAAGCTTTCTTT. It encodes CASSQGTGMNTEAFF.

The CDR3 loop is CSVGTGGNNSPLHF. In DNA, the CDR3 is TGCAGCGTTGGGACAGGGGGCAATAATTCACCCCTCCACTTT. The chain joins TRBV29-1 to TRBJ1-6; 11 bases line up with TRBD1. The CDR3 is 14 residues long. In germline, CDR1 is SQVTM, CDR2 ANQGSEA. The trim removed 4 bases at V and 5 bases at J, leaving 1 base unmatched.

This sequence joins TRBV4-3 and TRBJ2-1; D uncertain. Germline V lookup: CDR1 LGHNA, CDR2 YSLEER. This CDR3 has 14 residues. The V gene lost 5 bases and the J gene lost 8 bases, with 16 bases spanning the gap. The CDR3 sequence is CASSGATLAHEQFF. DNA of the CDR3: TGCGCCAGCAGCGGAGCGACGCTCGCCCATGAGCAGTTCTTC.

The chain is built from TRBV14 and TRBJ1-1, with 8 positions matching TRBD1. The germline gives CDR1 SGHDN, CDR2 FVKESK. V was clipped by 1 base and J by 5 bases; unmatched bases: 12. The CDR3 totals 17 residues. The CDR3 coding sequence is TGTGCCAGCAGCCAAGGAAGTCTCTGGACAGGGTATACTGAAGCTTTCTTT. Amino acid sequence: CASSQGSLWTGYTEAFF.

The chain joins TRBV6-5 to TRBJ2-1; TRBD1 is a possible D gene (5 bases). V lost 2 bases to trimming and J lost 2 bases, with 10 bases between them. The CDR3 loop spans 15 amino acids. The germline CDR1 and CDR2 sequences are MNHEY and SVGAGI. CDR3 nucleotides: TGTGCCAGCAGTTACGGGGCGGACCCCTACAATGAGCAGTTCTTC. It specifies CASSYGADPYNEQFF.

V and J are TRBV19 and TRBJ2-7, with a possible D match to TRBD1 (6 bases). CDR1 and CDR2 from the germline V gene are LNHDA and SQIVND (reference sequence). V was clipped by 6 bases and J by 2 bases, with 14 bases between them. This CDR3 is built from 14 residues. CDR3 nucleotides: TGTGCCAGTAGAGAGGGACAAGGACCCTACGAGCAGTACTTC. Translating it yields CASREGQGPYEQYF.

The chain recombines TRBV28 with TRBJ2-7; 9 nucleotides agree with TRBD2. The germline gives CDR1 MDHEN, CDR2 SYDVKM. The V and J ends lost 7 bases and 2 bases, in that order; junction bases with no gene match: 6. CDR3 size: 14 residues. The CDR3 DNA sequence: TGTGCCAGCATGAGGGCTAGCGGGGCCTACGAGCAGTACTTC. This gives the protein CASMRASGAYEQYF.